This T cell receptor (beta chain) was identified during a study of control samples from healthy donors and cancer patients. V was cut by 3 bases and J by 8 bases, with 9 bases left in between. This CDR3 spans 12 amino acids. Germline V CDR1 and CDR2: SGDLS, YYNGEE. Method: immunoSEQ multiplex PCR; TCRdb's copy keeps in-frame clones and lacks some. The sample includes about 120,000 clones, roughly 90% seen only once; the top ten take under 40%. This chain links TRBV9 with TRBJ2-1; D is undetermined. This sequence was found in a man in his fifties or sixties in good health. Sample: blood. The CDR3 reads CASSDPRDEQFF. CDR3 nucleotide sequence: TGTGCCAGCAGCGATCCGAGAGATGAGCAGTTCTTC.